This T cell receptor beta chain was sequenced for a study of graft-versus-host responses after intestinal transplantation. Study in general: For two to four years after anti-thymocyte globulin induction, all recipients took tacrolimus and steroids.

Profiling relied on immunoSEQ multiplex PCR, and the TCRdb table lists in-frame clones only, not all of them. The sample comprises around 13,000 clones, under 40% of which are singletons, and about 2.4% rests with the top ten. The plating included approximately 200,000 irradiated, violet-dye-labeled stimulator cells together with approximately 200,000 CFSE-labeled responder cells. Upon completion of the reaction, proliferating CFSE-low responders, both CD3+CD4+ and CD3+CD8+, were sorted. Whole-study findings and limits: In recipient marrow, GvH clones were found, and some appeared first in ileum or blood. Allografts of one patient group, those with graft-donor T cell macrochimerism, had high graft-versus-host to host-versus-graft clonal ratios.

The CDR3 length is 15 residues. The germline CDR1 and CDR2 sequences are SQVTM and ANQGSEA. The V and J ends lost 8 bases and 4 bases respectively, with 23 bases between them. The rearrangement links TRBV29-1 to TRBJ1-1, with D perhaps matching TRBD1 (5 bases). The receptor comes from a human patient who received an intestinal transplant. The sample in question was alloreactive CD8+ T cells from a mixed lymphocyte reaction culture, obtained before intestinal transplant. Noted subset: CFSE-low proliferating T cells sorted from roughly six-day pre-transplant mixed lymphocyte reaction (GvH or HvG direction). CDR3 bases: TGCAGCTGTGAAGAGGGAGGGGCGGGGGTCACTGAAGCTTTCTTT. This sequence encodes CSCEEGGAGVTEAFF.